This T cell receptor beta chain was recovered during a study of human T cells and chemical hapten exposure (dated by TCRdb to the early 2020s). Regarding the research as a whole: For sensitization, 2% DPC in acetone was applied to a roughly 2 cm by roughly 2 cm area of upper inner arm skin. Blood samples were taken from patients before sensitization (week 0) and at 2, 6 and about 24 weeks after DPC sensitization. The mostly female patient cohort included alopecia areata with under or over 50% scalp involvement, alopecia totalis and alopecia universalis. In alopecia patients, the study followed how the peripheral blood TCR repertoire changed in vivo over primary and secondary sensitization to diphenylcyclopropenone (DPC), a hapten. Patch tests used Finn chambers with 0.01% DPC on the upper back, scored after 6 days by International Contact Dermatitis Research Group standards. About 30 alopecia patients provided blood for TCR sequencing at one to four time points (pre-sensitization, 2, 6 and 24 weeks). Throughout the study period of approximately 23 weeks, patients also received therapeutic DPC doses to the scalp every week. Libraries were pooled for sequencing, and variation in per-sample TCR yields was attributed mainly to small differences in library volumes within the pool. Here is what the overall study found, with its caveats: DPC sensitization did not change how many TCRs were above 1 in 1000 frequency, and no evidence was found of alterations in global repertoire structure. Significantly more large CDR3 similarity clusters were formed by expanded TCRs than by pre-sensitization or healthy control sets, consistent with antigen-driven responses. Patch test score was positively correlated with the number of PT1 expanded TCRs, with significance at thresholds 8, 16 and 32 but not at 4. Repeated subsampling changed both the strength of the expansion versus patch-test correlation and the threshold at which that correlation became significant. Because every patient had alopecia, a presumed autoimmune disease, the patients' immune response might differ from that of healthy individuals.

V sheds 2 bases and J sheds 0 bases, leaving 8 bases between their ends. The CDR3 has 14 amino acids, counting the end cysteine and phenylalanine. Only the CDR3 portion is preserved as DNA: 42 bases, with reading frame beginning at the first base. In the germline V gene, CDR1 corresponds to MNHEY and CDR2 to SVGAGI. Sample time point, as interpreted from the label and publication: patch test 1, 2 weeks after DPC sensitization. The sample's treatment or condition label is to be understood as: therapeutic diphenylcyclopropenone sensitization with weekly scalp DPC. Blood at each patch-test visit was drawn before the patch test was applied. Patients were eligible if aged 18 to 70, diagnosed with alopecia and judged suitable for DPC therapy, and pregnant patients were excluded. Unfractionated whole blood was collected in Tempus Blood RNA tubes, and total RNA was extracted from that blood. The library relied on RACE. TCRdb records NextSeq 500 as the sequencer. During library preparation, unique molecular identifiers were attached to individual cDNA molecules so that TCRs could be counted quantitatively and reproducibly. For every blood RNA sample, sequencing covered both the TCR alpha and TCR beta chains. On the study's bioinformatics: The median number of TCRs per sample was roughly 98,000, ranging from about 23,224 to 750,000. V, J and CDR3 annotation of the TCR reads was carried out using the Decombinator software suite. To make PS versus PT1 abundance plots, every sample was subsampled to the same number of TCRs (28,000). TCRs were defined as expanded if absent before sensitization and observed at least eight times at the 2-week time point. Clones were called with MiXCR by TCRdb after fastp trimmed the public reads at Q25, and only in-frame beta chains were retained. Identical CDR3 protein sequences are pooled into one entry, listed with their most common genes and DNA. These V and J calls rely on TCRdb rather than the paper's analysis. This sample lists about 80,000 distinct CDR3 sequences; 10% were detected once. About 1.5% of the sample rests with the top ten.

This clonotype was picked up many times. It has no known antigen specificity. Base-call qualities are not available, and no considerably larger clone is one nucleotide away. The specimen comprised whole blood, sampled in connection with sensitization to the hapten diphenylcyclopropenone (DPC). The sequence was collected from a woman aged 45-65 years with alopecia areata. Some clones in this sample may be carry-over from other donors' samples. The chain employs TRBV6-5 and TRBJ2-7; TRBD2 is a weak D gene call, 6 bases matching. At the DNA level, the sequence is TGTGCCAGCAGTTACGACGGGAGCTCCTACGAGCAGTACTTC. Translation gives CASSYDGSSYEQYF.